The clone carrying this TCR beta chain was seen at least ten times. What it recognizes is unknown. V lost 5 bases and J 0 bases, leaving 11 bases between the germline ends. CDR3 length equals 15 residues. In germline, CDR1 is SGHNT, CDR2 YENEEA. This entry is derived from a study of spatial heterogeneity in lung cancer. Time point here: sample taken at primary tumor resection. Study-level points and caveats: Higher tumor mutation counts went along with higher counts of expanded intratumoral alpha and beta TCRs.

MiXCR was run by TCRdb on the 5' RACE reads, yielding one entry per CDR3 protein. The data hold more than 15,000 distinct CDR3 sequences, with roughly 6.2% observed a single time. This chain connects TRBV11-3 to TRBJ2-1; possible D gene TRBD2, 6 bases. The sequences come from lung tumor tissue, collected at surgery. This clonotype was obtained from a male donor with early-stage non-small cell lung cancer. CDR3 sequence reads: CASSERRGSYNEQFF. In nucleotides, the CDR3 is TGTGCCAGCAGCGAGAGGCGGGGCTCCTACAATGAGCAGTTCTTC.